The clone carrying this TCR beta chain has ten or more counts. Its antigen remains unknown. Trimming removed 5 bases from V and 6 bases from J; junction bases left unmatched: 5. The germline V gene encodes CDR1 PRHDT and CDR2 FYEKMQ (reference sequence). The CDR3 consists of 14 residues. These data originate in a study of spatial heterogeneity in lung cancer. About the study: The follow-up PBMC samples were sequenced whenever they were available. The median time to follow-up was about two years after resection. Study findings and constraints: Blood carried ubiquitous expanded tumor TCRs more at resection than follow-up.

Every TCR cDNA molecule bore its own unique molecular identifier. TCRdb reprocessed the 5' RACE reads with MiXCR, giving one entry per CDR3 protein. The sample includes 25,000 or so distinct CDR3 sequences, 5% to 5.5% of them seen just once. The time point was: blood at routine non-recurrence follow-up after resection. The sample here was PBMCs, taken at follow-up. V usage is TRBV13 and J usage is TRBJ2-1, with 9 bases fitting TRBD2. The sequence came from a female donor with early-stage non-small cell lung cancer. CDR3 coding DNA: TGTGCCAGCAGCGTTAGCGGGGGAAGCAATGAGCAGTTCTTC. It encodes CASSVSGGSNEQFF.